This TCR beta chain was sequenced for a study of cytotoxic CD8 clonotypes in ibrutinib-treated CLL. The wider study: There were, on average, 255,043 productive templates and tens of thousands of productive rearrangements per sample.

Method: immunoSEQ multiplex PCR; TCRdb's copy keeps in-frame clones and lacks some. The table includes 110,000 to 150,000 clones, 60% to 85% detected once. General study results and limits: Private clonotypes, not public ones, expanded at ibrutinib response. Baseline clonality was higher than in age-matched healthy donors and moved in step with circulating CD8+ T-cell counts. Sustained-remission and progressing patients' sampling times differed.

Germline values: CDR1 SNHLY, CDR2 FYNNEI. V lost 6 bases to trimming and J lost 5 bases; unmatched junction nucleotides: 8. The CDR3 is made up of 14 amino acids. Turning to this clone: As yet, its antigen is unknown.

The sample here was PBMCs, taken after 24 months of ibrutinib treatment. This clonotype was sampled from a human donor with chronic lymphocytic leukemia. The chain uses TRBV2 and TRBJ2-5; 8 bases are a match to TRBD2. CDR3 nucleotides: TGTGCCAGCAGCCGAGCGGGAGTGGGGGAGACCCAGTACTTC. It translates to CASSRAGVGETQYF. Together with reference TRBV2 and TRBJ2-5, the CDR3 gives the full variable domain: EPEVTQTPSHQVTQMGQEVILRCVPISNHLYFYWYRQILGQKVEFLVSFYNNEISEKSEIFDDQFSVERPDGSNFTLKIRSTKLEDSAMYFCASSRAGVGETQYFGPGTRLLVL.